The next 25 T cell receptor beta chains were all read from a single sample in a study of a mutant IDH1 vaccine in newly diagnosed glioma. Their target antigens are unknown. Time point indicated: week 35, safety follow-up. The vaccine gave 300 ug of a 20-mer mutant IDH1 peptide subcutaneously per dose. Sequencing was performed with immunoSEQ multiplex PCR; in TCRdb, only in-frame clones are kept and a portion is missing. The sample includes about 33,000 clones, roughly 75% of them seen just once. The sample here was PBMCs, taken from a glioma patient whose treatment included an IDH1 peptide vaccine. Every receptor here comes from a man aged 40-49 years with glioma. Some clones in this sample may be carry-over from other donors' samples.

A few counts support this clone. The rearrangement links TRBV2 to TRBJ1-1; the D gene is possibly TRBD1 (5 bases). This CDR3 is built from 13 residues. Germline CDR1 is SNHLY and CDR2 is FYNNEI. Trimming took off 6 bases at V and 0 bases at J, with 8 bases between the two ends. In DNA, the CDR3 is TGTGCCAGCAGGTCGACAGTGAACACTGAAGCTTTCTTT. It translates to CASRSTVNTEAFF.

V gene TRBV7-2 combines with J gene TRBJ2-3; the D is unclear. Germline CDR1 reads SGHTA; CDR2 reads FQGNSA. V lost 1 base and J lost 4, with 3 bases in between. CDR3 length equals 12 residues. The CDR3 is CASSLVSDTQYF. The CDR3, as DNA: TGTGCCAGCAGCTTAGTGTCAGATACGCAGTATTTT.

This clone was seen just once. The V gene is TRBV9, the J gene TRBJ2-5; D may correspond to TRBD1 or TRBD2 (5 bases each). CDR1 is SGDLS and CDR2 is YYNGEE in the germline V gene. The CDR3 is 14 amino acids. The V end lost 4 bases, the J end lost 5 bases, and 15 bases lay between the germline ends. CDR3 in DNA: TGTGCCAGCAGCCCGGGGCCTGTCGGTGAGACCCAGTACTTC. Translation: CASSPGPVGETQYF. Looking up the rest from reference TRBV9 and TRBJ2-5 gives the full variable domain: DSGVTQTPKHLITATGQRVTLRCSPRSGDLSVYWYQQSLDQGLQFLIQYYNGEERAKGNILERFSAQQFPDLHSELNLSSLELGDSALYFCASSPGPVGETQYFGPGTRLLVL.

V usage is TRBV19 and J usage is TRBJ1-4, with D perhaps matching TRBD1 (6 bases). Trimming cost V 7 bases and J 1 base, with 7 bases left between them. Germline CDR1 is LNHDA and CDR2 is SQIVND (reference sequence). The CDR3 has 13 residues. CDR3 sequence reads: CASTTGTNEKLFF. The CDR3 nucleotides read TGTGCCAGTACGACAGGAACTAATGAAAAACTGTTTTTT.

The chain carries TRBV5-1 and TRBJ1-1; unclear D gene. V shed 0 bases and J shed 1 base, with 7 bases lying between them. This CDR3 has 14 residues. CDR1 and CDR2 from the germline V gene are SGHRS and YFSETQ. The CDR3 DNA follows: TGCGCCAGCAGCTTGGACAACCCGAACACTGAAGCTTTCTTT. Its protein product is CASSLDNPNTEAFF.

The rearrangement uses TRBV6-1 and TRBJ1-2, with D possibly matching TRBD1 (5 bases). The germline CDR1 and CDR2 sequences are MNHNS and SASEGT. The CDR3 consists of 13 residues. V was pared by 5 bases and J by 9 bases, with 16 bases between. As DNA, the CDR3 is TGTGCCAGCAGTCCCCGGGACGTCGCGAGCTACACCTTC. As protein: CASSPRDVASYTF.

The chain couples TRBV10-3 to TRBJ1-2; D gene unclear. This CDR3 is built from 14 residues. Germline CDR1 is ENHRY and CDR2 is SYGVKD. V was pared by 0 bases and J by 2 bases, with 7 bases between. CDR3 protein: CAISESEGNYGYTF. CDR3 sequence (DNA): TGTGCCATCAGTGAGTCTGAGGGAAACTATGGCTACACCTTC.

The chain carries TRBV6-4 and TRBJ2-2, with D possibly matching TRBD1 (6 bases). Trimming pared 4 bases from V and 6 bases from J, leaving 6 bases between. The germline V gene has CDR1 MRHNA and CDR2 SNTAGT. CDR3 length: 12 amino acids. For the CDR3, the DNA is TGTGCCAGCAGTGGGACAGCCGGGGAGCTGTTTTTT. Its protein is CASSGTAGELFF.

The V and J genes are TRBV19 and TRBJ2-7; D is possibly TRBD2 (5 bases). Trimming took off 3 bases at V and 3 bases at J, with 9 bases between the two ends. The CDR3 runs 13 residues. The V gene's germline CDR1 is LNHDA and CDR2 SQIVND (reference sequence). Here the CDR3 reads CASSIDRDYEQYF. CDR3 nucleotides: TGTGCCAGTAGTATTGACCGGGACTACGAGCAGTACTTC.

The V and J genes are TRBV5-6 and TRBJ2-7; 8 nucleotides match TRBD1. After removal of 0 bases from V and 5 bases from J, the junction contained 10 bases not matched to a gene. The CDR3 sequence is 16 residues long. Germline CDR1 and CDR2: SGHDT and YYEEEE. The CDR3 nucleotides are TGTGCCAGCAGCTTGGTAAGACGGCAGGGGGCGCACGAGCAGTACTTC. The encoded protein is CASSLVRRQGAHEQYF.

Only a few counts were recorded for this clone. J is TRBJ1-2 and V is TRBV29-1; D is possibly TRBD1 (6 bases). Per germline, CDR1 SQVTM and CDR2 ANQGSEA. This CDR3 is built from 13 residues. Trimming took off 7 bases at V and 11 bases at J, with 23 bases between the two ends. In nucleotides, the CDR3 is TGCAGCGCTGGTGAGGACAGACTAGGTAGTTACACCTTC. Residues: CSAGEDRLGSYTF.

The chain employs TRBV29-1 and TRBJ1-1, with D possibly being TRBD1 (5 bases). The V and J ends lost 3 bases and 7 bases respectively, with 15 bases between them. The CDR3 is 13 residues long. Germline V lookup: CDR1 SQVTM, CDR2 ANQGSEA. The DNA of the CDR3 is TGCAGCGTTGAGGTGGGGCACCTGCTTGAAGCTTTCTTT. This translates into CSVEVGHLLEAFF.

This clone was seen a single time. This CDR3 is CSVRAGTGNGYTF. CDR3 DNA sequence: TGCAGCGTCCGAGCCGGGACAGGCAATGGCTACACCTTC. The chain recombines TRBV29-1 with TRBJ1-2; 8 bases line up with TRBD1. The germline V gene has CDR1 SQVTM and CDR2 ANQGSEA. The length of the CDR3 is 13 residues. V shed 6 bases and J 6 bases; nucleotides not matched to a gene: 9.

V and J are TRBV2 and TRBJ1-2, with a weak D call TRBD1 (5 bases). The CDR3 has 13 amino acids. V shed 2 bases and J shed 8 bases, with 12 bases lying between them. CDR1 and CDR2 (germline): SNHLY, FYNNEI. CDR3 DNA: TGTGCCAGCAGTGAAATCCAGGGTCAGGGCTACACCTTC. Translating it yields CASSEIQGQGYTF.

The V gene is TRBV5-4, the J gene TRBJ1-1, with D maybe TRBD1 (6 bases). Germline lookup yields CDR1 SGHNT and CDR2 YYREEE (reference sequence). The V gene lost 2 bases and the J gene lost 5 bases, with 13 bases spanning the gap. The length of the CDR3 is 14 residues. The CDR3 coding sequence is TGTGCCAGCAGCTTACGGGGGGCGGGAACTGAAGCTTTCTTT. Translating gives CASSLRGAGTEAFF.

The V gene is TRBV29-1, the J gene TRBJ1-2; D is ambiguous. CDR3 length: 12 amino acids. V dropped 7 bases and J dropped 8 bases, with 17 bases sitting between them. Germline CDR1 is SQVTM and CDR2 is ANQGSEA. CDR3 in amino acids: CSALVPPGGYTF. The CDR3 DNA sequence: TGCAGCGCCCTGGTCCCCCCAGGAGGCTACACCTTC.

The V gene is TRBV9, the J gene TRBJ1-2, with 9 bases matching TRBD1. V lost 4 bases and J lost 7; bases outside the gene matches: 17. Per the germline V gene, CDR1 is SGDLS and CDR2 is YYNGEE. This CDR3 region has 17 residues. In nucleotides, the CDR3 is TGTGCCAGCAGCCACATCCTGAGTAGGACAGGGGTTGGTGGCTACACCTTC. It specifies CASSHILSRTGVGGYTF.

The gene calls are TRBV7-6 and TRBJ1-5, with TRBD1 matching over 8 bases. V lost 5 bases to trimming and J lost 2 bases; unmatched junction nucleotides: 8. The CDR3 sequence is 16 residues long. CDR1 is SGHVS and CDR2 is FNYEAQ in the germline V gene. The CDR3 nucleotides are TGTGCCAGCAGCCGGGGACAGGCCAGGGGCAATCAGCCCCAGCATTTT. Translation gives CASSRGQARGNQPQHF.

J is TRBJ1-1 and V is TRBV10-2; D remains ambiguous. Germline values: CDR1 WSHSY, CDR2 SAAADI. The V end lost 8 bases, the J end lost 4 bases, and 11 bases lay between the germline ends. The CDR3 consists of 12 residues. This CDR3 reads CASGRAATEAFF. The CDR3 region has the DNA TGCGCCAGCGGAAGGGCGGCCACTGAAGCTTTCTTT.

The chain combines TRBV6-5 with TRBJ1-1; 12 positions match TRBD1. CDR1 is MNHEY, CDR2 SVGAGI, per germline. CDR3 length: 14 residues. V was clipped by 5 bases and J by 6 bases; unmatched bases: 4. The CDR3 protein is CASSRDRGLSEAFF. The CDR3 coding sequence is TGTGCCAGCAGTCGGGACAGGGGGCTCTCTGAAGCTTTCTTT.

The chain recombines TRBV29-1 with TRBJ1-2; D not certain. Germline CDR1 SQVTM, CDR2 ANQGSEA. V was trimmed by 1 base and J by 12 bases, leaving 9 bases between them. This CDR3 comprises 10 residues. The CDR3, as DNA: TGCAGCGTTGAAGGGAAACAAAACACCTTC. It yields the protein CSVEGKQNTF.

In nucleotides, the CDR3 is TGTGCCAGCAGTGTTACCGTCTTCAATTCACCCCTCCACTTT. It codes for CASSVTVFNSPLHF. The chain links TRBV2 to TRBJ1-6; no reliable D call. Germline V lookup: CDR1 SNHLY, CDR2 FYNNEI. V shed 4 bases and J shed 7 bases, with 11 bases lying between them. The CDR3 is made up of 14 amino acids.

This chain joins TRBV7-8 and TRBJ1-1, with 8 bases aligning to TRBD1. The CDR3 has 16 amino acids. Germline V gene lookup returns CDR1 SGHVS and CDR2 FQNEAQ. Trimming at V came to 1 base and at J to 3 bases, leaving 7 bases not matched to a gene. CDR3 DNA sequence: TGTGCCAGCAGCTTAGTACAGGGGGAGAGGTACACTGAAGCTTTCTTT. Amino acid sequence: CASSLVQGERYTEAFF.

The chain carries TRBV2 and TRBJ1-5; TRBD1 is a possible D gene (5 bases). The germline V and J ends were trimmed by 6 bases and 3 bases, with 12 bases remaining between them. The CDR3 extends over 14 amino acids. Germline V gene data show CDR1 as SNHLY and CDR2 as FYNNEI. The CDR3 sequence is CASREGPFNQPQHF. The CDR3 DNA follows: TGTGCCAGCAGGGAGGGACCGTTCAATCAGCCCCAGCATTTT.

CDR3 coding DNA: TGTGCCAGCAGTGAACACAGGGGAGAGACCCAGTACTTC. This translates into CASSEHRGETQYF. This chain joins TRBV6-1 and TRBJ2-5, with 7 bases aligning to TRBD1. The CDR3 runs to 13 residues. The V gene end was trimmed by 2 bases and the J gene end by 4 bases; junction bases not matched to a gene: 1. Germline V lookup: CDR1 MNHNS, CDR2 SASEGT.